This T cell receptor (beta chain) is from a study of a mutant IDH1 vaccine in newly diagnosed glioma. Study information: The sex distribution of treated patients was approximately 62% male and approximately 40% female, with a mean age of around 40 years.

Germline assignment: CDR1 MNHEY and CDR2 SMNVEV (reference sequence). The CDR3 contains 17 residues. Trimming at V came to 2 bases and at J to 4 bases, leaving 14 bases not matched to a gene. Time point reported: week 5, during vaccination. Topical imiquimod was applied with each vaccine dose, which held 300 ug of mutant IDH1 20-mer peptide. In the case of this clone: Its antigen is unidentified.

The repertoire was sequenced with immunoSEQ multiplex PCR; TCRdb's copy has only in-frame clones and lacks some. The sample carries about 83,000 clones, roughly nine tenths recorded once. The sample was PBMCs, taken from a glioma patient whose treatment included an IDH1 peptide vaccine. The V and J genes are TRBV27 and TRBJ2-7; 7 bases are a match to TRBD2. The TCR originated in a woman in her 50s with glioma. The CDR3 coding sequence is TGTGCCAGCAGTTTAGTGGGGGGGAGTATTAATAGGTACGAGCAGTACTTC. Translation gives CASSLVGGSINRYEQYF.